These 20 T cell receptor beta chains came from one sample sequenced in a study of cytomegalovirus exposure and HLA in healthy donors. The PCR was carried out with 60 Vbeta primers and 13 Jbeta primers. Using immunoSEQ multiplex PCR, the repertoire was profiled, and TCRdb retains in-frame clones only, with some absent. The table has approximately 170,000 clones, 60% to 85% seen once. Sequencing was performed on PBMCs. The receptors originated from a woman in her 40s in good health and CMV-seropositive.

V and J are TRBV27 and TRBJ2-7; no firm D call. The CDR3 covers 12 residues. V was clipped by 7 bases and J by 1 base, with 8 bases between them. CDR1 MNHEY and CDR2 SMNVEV come from the germline V gene (reference sequence). The DNA of the CDR3 is TGTGCCAGCATGGGCGCATCCTACGAGCAGTACTTC. It yields the protein CASMGASYEQYF.

This clone has just a few counts. This chain links TRBV10-3 with TRBJ1-2; 8 bases line up with TRBD1. The V gene end was trimmed by 7 bases and the J gene end by 5 bases; junction bases not matched to a gene: 9. This CDR3 region has 14 residues. In germline, CDR1 is ENHRY, CDR2 SYGVKD. The CDR3 DNA follows: TGTGCCATCACCTCGGACAGGGAAGGATATGGCTACACCTTC. This codes for CAITSDREGYGYTF.

The genes are TRBV10-1 and TRBJ1-4; D perhaps matches TRBD1 (5 bases). The germline V and J ends were trimmed by 8 bases and 6 bases, with 19 bases remaining between them. The V gene's germline CDR1 is WNHNN and CDR2 SYGVQD (reference sequence). This CDR3 region has 15 residues. CDR3 amino acids: CASGRGEGFHEKLFF. CDR3 nucleotide sequence: TGCGCCAGCGGTCGAGGGGAGGGTTTTCATGAAAAACTGTTTTTT.

The chain carries TRBV19 and TRBJ1-1; no definite D call. Between the trimmed V and J ends, which lost 10 bases and 5 bases, there was a span of 17 bases. There are 13 residues in the CDR3. Germline assignment: CDR1 LNHDA and CDR2 SQIVND (reference sequence). The chain's CDR3 is CATLLSERTEAFF. Written as DNA, the CDR3 is TGTGCCACACTTCTAAGCGAGCGTACTGAAGCTTTCTTT.

The chain is built from TRBV15 and TRBJ2-6; no clear D. Germline loops: CDR1 LNHNV, CDR2 YYDKDF (reference sequence). CDR3 length: 15 amino acids. The ends were cut back, 0 bases at V and 3 bases at J, with 6 bases in the middle. CDR3 loop: CATSRDTLGANVLTF. The CDR3 DNA reads TGTGCCACCAGCAGAGATACTCTTGGGGCCAACGTCCTGACTTTC. Full variable domain (missing parts from reference TRBV15 and TRBJ2-6): DAMVIQNPRYQVTQFGKPVTLSCSQTLNHNVMYWYQQKSSQAPKLLFHYYDKDFNNEADTPDNFQSRRPNTSFCFLDIRSPGLGDTAMYLCATSRDTLGANVLTFGAGSRLTVL.

V is TRBV5-1 and J is TRBJ1-2; 7 nucleotides agree with TRBD1. The germline CDR1 and CDR2 sequences are SGHRS and YFSETQ. The V and J ends lost 2 bases and 6 bases, in that order; junction bases with no gene match: 10. The CDR3 runs 15 residues. The CDR3 DNA follows: TGCGCCAGCAGCTTACAGGGGAGAGGGTTGGATGGCTACACCTTC. This sequence encodes CASSLQGRGLDGYTF. The full variable domain, in which reference TRBV5-1 and TRBJ1-2 provide the parts outside the CDR3, is KAGVTQTPRYLIKTRGQQVTLSCSPISGHRSVSWYQQTPGQGLQFLFEYFSETQRNKGNFPGRFSGRQFSNSRSEMNVSTLELGDSALYLCASSLQGRGLDGYTFGSGTRLTVV.

This chain connects TRBV14 to TRBJ2-7, with a tentative D call TRBD1 (5 bases). Trimming left V 0 bases short and J 6 bases short, with 9 bases between. The length of the CDR3 is 13 residues. Germline loops: CDR1 SGHDN, CDR2 FVKESK. The CDR3 nucleotides read TGTGCCAGCAGCCAAGATCTTAGGGGCGAGCAGTACTTC. Its protein is CASSQDLRGEQYF.

The chain couples TRBV30 to TRBJ1-2; 8 positions match TRBD1. Germline V gives CDR1 GTSNPN, CDR2 SVGIG (reference sequence). Trimming at V came to 1 base and at J to 7 bases, leaving 8 bases not matched to a gene. The CDR3 is 14 residues long. This chain's CDR3 is CAWSGTNRGAGYTF. The CDR3 region has the DNA TGTGCCTGGAGTGGAACTAACAGGGGGGCTGGCTACACCTTC.

The CDR3 coding sequence is TGCAGCGTTACAATAGCGGGGGGTACAGATACGCAGTATTTT. Amino acid sequence: CSVTIAGGTDTQYF. The chain uses TRBV29-1 and TRBJ2-3, with 10 nucleotides matching TRBD2. The CDR3 loop spans 14 amino acids. Germline loops: CDR1 SQVTM, CDR2 ANQGSEA. V gave up 5 bases and J gave up 3 bases; unmatched junction bases: 5.

The chain is built from TRBV9 and TRBJ2-1, with D possibly matching TRBD2 (7 bases). Germline V lookup: CDR1 SGDLS, CDR2 YYNGEE. The V end was cut by 0 bases, the J end by 7 bases, with 26 bases between. The CDR3 spans 19 residues. The CDR3 sequence: CASSVGGGVGALAGNEQFF. The CDR3 coding sequence is TGTGCCAGCAGCGTAGGAGGGGGGGTGGGGGCCCTTGCGGGAAATGAGCAGTTCTTC. Full variable domain (missing parts from reference TRBV9 and TRBJ2-1): DSGVTQTPKHLITATGQRVTLRCSPRSGDLSVYWYQQSLDQGLQFLIQYYNGEERAKGNILERFSAQQFPDLHSELNLSSLELGDSALYFCASSVGGGVGALAGNEQFFGPGTRLTVL.

This clone was picked up a small number of times. This chain uses TRBV7-2 with TRBJ2-7; TRBD2 matches 8 bases. J gave up 2 bases and V 4 bases, and 7 bases lay outside the gene matches. Germline CDR1 SGHTA, CDR2 FQGNSA. The CDR3 is made up of 15 amino acids. The CDR3 DNA follows: TGTGCCAGCAGCTCCCGGACTAGCTTCCCCTACGAGCAGTACTTC. This translates into CASSSRTSFPYEQYF.

V is TRBV4-1 and J is TRBJ1-4; D call uncertain. The germline gives CDR1 MGHRA, CDR2 YSYEKL. The V gene lost 1 base and the J gene lost 6 bases, with 9 bases spanning the gap. The length of the CDR3 is 14 residues. The CDR3 is CASSQGERDEKLFF. CDR3 in DNA: TGCGCCAGCAGCCAAGGTGAGCGGGATGAAAAACTGTTTTTT.

As concerns this clone: The junction differs from germline at one of its ends, possibly a read error. This sequence joins TRBV6-4 and TRBJ1-4; D unclear. This CDR3 spans 12 amino acids. Germline values: CDR1 MRHNA, CDR2 SNTAGT. CDR3 region: CVSPDRDEKLFF. CDR3 nucleotide sequence: TGTGTCAGCCCAGACCGGGATGAAAAACTGTTTTTT.

This chain links TRBV11-3 with TRBJ2-3; TRBD2 is a possible D gene (5 bases). The length of the CDR3 is 16 residues. CDR1 is SGHNT and CDR2 is YENEEA in the germline V gene. Deletions cut 1 base from V and 0 bases from J, with 11 bases between. CDR3 sequence (DNA): TGTGCCAGCAGCTTAGGTCTTAGCGATAGCACAGATACGCAGTATTTT. Its protein product is CASSLGLSDSTDTQYF.

The V gene is TRBV7-6, the J gene TRBJ2-1, with 10 bases aligning to TRBD1. Germline CDR1 SGHVS, CDR2 FNYEAQ. V shed 5 bases, J shed 8 bases, and the junction held 6 bases outside the gene matches. This CDR3 has 14 amino acids. The DNA of the CDR3 is TGTGCCAGCAGCAGGATGACAGGGGGCGATGAGCAGTTCTTC. Residues: CASSRMTGGDEQFF.

This chain uses TRBV10-1 with TRBJ2-1, with a weak D call TRBD2 (5 bases). V lost 0 bases and J lost 4, with 13 bases in between. This CDR3 is 16 amino acids long. In germline, CDR1 is WNHNN, CDR2 SYGVQD (reference sequence). Written as DNA, the CDR3 is TGCGCCAGCAGTGAGTCGAAGAGGAGCGGTTACAATGAGCAGTTCTTC. This codes for CASSESKRSGYNEQFF.

Note on this clone: One junction end does not reproduce the germline sequence, and a read error may be involved. The chain uses TRBV7-9 and TRBJ1-4; a possible D gene is TRBD1 (5 bases). CDR3 length equals 14 residues. Germline CDR1 reads SEHNR; CDR2 reads FQNEAQ (reference sequence). CDR3 protein: CSSSFSRTKEKLFF. DNA of the CDR3: TGTTCCAGCAGCTTTTCCCGGACAAAGGAAAAACTGTTTTTT.

The chain is built from TRBV21-1 and TRBJ2-2; TRBD1 reflects the table's D call only, with no check against the DNA. TRBV21-1 is described as a pseudogene. The CDR3 has 15 residues. CDR3 in amino acids: CASNRDRANTGELFF. Here the CDR3 DNA reads TGTGCCAGTAACCGGGACAGGGCGAACACCGGGGAGCTGTTTTTT.

The chain carries TRBV18 and TRBJ2-3, with D perhaps matching TRBD1 (5 bases). Germline CDR1 is KGHSH and CDR2 is LQKENI. The CDR3 totals 16 residues. V dropped 6 bases and J dropped 1 base, with 17 bases sitting between them. The CDR3 spells CASSSSIGVGTDTQYF. The CDR3 DNA reads as TGTGCCAGCTCCTCCTCTATAGGGGTGGGCACAGATACGCAGTATTTT.

V is TRBV5-4 and J is TRBJ2-5, with D perhaps matching TRBD1 (7 bases). CDR1 SGHNT and CDR2 YYREEE come from the germline V gene (reference sequence). Trimming took off 1 base at V and 2 bases at J, with 12 bases between the two ends. The length of the CDR3 is 15 residues. The CDR3 protein is CASSLKAGQQETQYF. The CDR3 DNA follows: TGTGCCAGCAGCTTGAAGGCGGGACAGCAAGAGACCCAGTACTTC.